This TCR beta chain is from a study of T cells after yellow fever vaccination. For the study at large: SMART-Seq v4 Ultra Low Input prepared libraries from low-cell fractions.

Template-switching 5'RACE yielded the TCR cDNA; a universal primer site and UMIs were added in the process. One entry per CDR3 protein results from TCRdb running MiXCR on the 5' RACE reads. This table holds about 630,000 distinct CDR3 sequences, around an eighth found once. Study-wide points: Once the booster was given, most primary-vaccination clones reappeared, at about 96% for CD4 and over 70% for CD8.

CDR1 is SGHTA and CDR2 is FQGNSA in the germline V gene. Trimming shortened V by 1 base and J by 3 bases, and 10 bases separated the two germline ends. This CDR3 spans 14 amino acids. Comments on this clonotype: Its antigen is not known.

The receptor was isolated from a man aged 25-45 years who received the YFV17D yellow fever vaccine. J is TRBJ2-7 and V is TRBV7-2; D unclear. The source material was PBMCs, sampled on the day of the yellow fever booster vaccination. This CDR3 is CASSLGQYLYEQYF. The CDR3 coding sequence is TGTGCCAGCAGCTTAGGGCAATACCTCTACGAGCAGTACTTC.